Listed below are T cell receptor beta chains from one sample, sequenced in a study of shared clonotypes between healthy human individuals. Some clones are missing from TCRdb's copy, which holds only in-frame ones; the method was immunoSEQ multiplex PCR. The sample has roughly 2,000,000 clones, about 93% seen once; the top ten hold under 2%. The material sequenced was naive CD8+ T cells from PBMCs. The receptors come from a man aged 18-30 years in good health. Some clones in this sample may be carry-over from other donors' samples. Both conserved end residues are part of each CDR3. D genes are given only for firm matches. Not every row has a clone size; where given, it reads once, few, many or a size class.

>TRBD2|.|TRBJ2-3|TRBV7-8
TGTGCCAGCAGCTCCGAGAGGGCGGGAGCCACAGATACGCAGTATTTT
CASSSERAGATDTQYF
>TRBD1|.|TRBJ2-7|TRBV5-1
TGCGCCAGCAGCCCGGGGACAGGTGGCGAGCAGTACTTC
CASSPGTGGEQYF
>TRBD2|.|TRBJ2-5|TRBV5-1
TGCGCCAGCAGCTTGTGGGAGGGAGGGGAGACCCAGTACTTC
CASSLWEGGETQYF
>.|.|TRBJ2-2|TRBV29-1
TGCAGCGTTGAGTTCATCCAGACCGGGGAGCTGTTTTTT
CSVEFIQTGELFF
>TRBD2|.|TRBJ2-7|TRBV7-6
TGTGCCAGCAGCTCTCCCCTATGGGGGGGCGAGCAGTACTTC
CASSSPLWGGEQYF
>.|.|TRBJ2-3|TRBV6-1
TGTGCCAGCCGCCCCACTAAGATTAGCACAGATACGCAGTATTTT
CASRPTKISTDTQYF
>TRBD1|.|TRBJ1-5|TRBV27
TGTGCCAGCAGTTTCGGGCAGGGGGCAAATCAGCCCCAGCATTTT
CASSFGQGANQPQHF
>.|.|TRBJ2-1|TRBV13
TGTGCCAGCAGCTTAGTGGGATATGAGCAGTTCTTC
CASSLVGYEQFF
>.|.|TRBJ2-4|TRBV6-1
TGTGCCAGCAGTGGTAACAGGGAGGGGTACATTCAGTACTTC
CASSGNREGYIQYF
>.|.|TRBJ2-7|TRBV6-6
TGTGCCAGCAGTTCCGACAGAGCGAGCTCCTACGAGCAGTACTTC
CASSSDRASSYEQYF
>.|.|TRBJ1-5|TRBV28
TGTGCCAGCAGTTCTGGGGCCGGGGAGGATCAGCCCCAGCATTTT
CASSSGAGEDQPQHF
>TRBD2|.|TRBJ2-1|TRBV7-2
TGTGCCAGCAGTCAACAGACTAGCGGCGTCACCTACAATGAGCAGTTCTTC
CASSQQTSGVTYNEQFF
>TRBD2|.|TRBJ2-5|TRBV15
TGTGCCACCAGCAGTACTAGCGGGAAGGGAGAGACCCAGTACTTC
CATSSTSGKGETQYF
>.|.|TRBJ2-5|TRBV6-1
TGTGCCAGCAGTGAACACCGTAGGGAACTCAAGACCCAGTACTTC
CASSEHRRELKTQYF
>TRBD2|once|TRBJ2-3|TRBV5-1
TGCGCCAGCAGCCCGGGACTAACACCCATAGATACGCAGTATTTT
CASSPGLTPIDTQYF
>TRBD1|.|TRBJ1-1|TRBV6-5
TGTGCCAGCAGTTTGACAGGGATGAACACTGAAGCTTTCTTT
CASSLTGMNTEAFF
>.|.|TRBJ1-3|TRBV5-6
TGTGCCAGCAGCACGGGAGACTCTGGAAACACCATATATTTT
CASSTGDSGNTIYF
>.|.|TRBJ2-7|TRBV27
TGTGCCAGCAGTTTAGGTGTGGGTACAGATGCCTACGAGCAGTACTTC
CASSLGVGTDAYEQYF
>.|.|TRBJ2-7|TRBV9
TGTGCCAGCAGCGTAGGAGGGGGGGGCTCCTACGAGCAGTACTTC
CASSVGGGGSYEQYF
>.|.|TRBJ2-7|TRBV6-5
TGTGCCAGCAGTTACTCCGTGACAAGGGCCTCCTACGAGCAGTACTTC
CASSYSVTRASYEQYF
>.|.|TRBJ2-7|TRBV6-5
TGTGCCAGCAGTTACTCGATAGGCACGAGATCCTACGAGCAGTACTTC
CASSYSIGTRSYEQYF
>.|.|TRBJ2-7|TRBV28
TGTGCCAGCAGTCAGACAGGTGGAGCCTACGAGCAGTACTTC
CASSQTGGAYEQYF
>TRBD1|.|TRBJ2-7|TRBV28
TGTGCCAGCAAGAGAGGGGGCGGCTACGAGCAGTACTTC
CASKRGGGYEQYF
>TRBD2|.|TRBJ2-1|TRBV7-9
TGTGCCAGCAGCCTCGAGCGGGAGTGGGATGAGCAGTTCTTC
CASSLEREWDEQFF
>TRBD1|.|TRBJ1-1|TRBV27
TGTGCCAGCAGTTCCGACAGGGGGCTAATGGGCACTGAAGCTTTCTTT
CASSSDRGLMGTEAFF
>.|.|TRBJ2-1|TRBV5-5
TGTGCCAGCAGCACATACACACAGGAGAATGAGCAGTTCTTC
CASSTYTQENEQFF
>.|.|TRBJ2-5|TRBV21-1
TGTGCCAGCAGCCGCCCCCACTCCAGACGGGAAGAGACCCAGTACTTC
CASSRPHSRREETQYF
>.|once|TRBJ2-7|TRBV5-6
TGTGCCAGCAGCTTGCAGCACGGGGAGCAGTACTTC
CASSLQHGEQYF
>TRBD2|.|TRBJ2-1|TRBV15
TGTGCCACCAGCAGAGAGGGGACTAGCGGGATAAATGAGCAGTTCTTC
CATSREGTSGINEQFF
>.|.|TRBJ2-1|TRBV27
TGTGCCAGCAGCCCCTGGACAGCCCCCAATGAGCAGTTCTTC
CASSPWTAPNEQFF
>.|once|TRBJ2-7|TRBV12-5
TGTGCTAGTGCCCAAGACGTGAGCTCCTACGAGCAGTACTTC
CASAQDVSSYEQYF
>.|few|TRBJ2-1|TRBV10-1
TGCGCCAGCAGTGAAGGTGGCAGTGAGCAGTTCTTC
CASSEGGSEQFF
>.|.|TRBJ1-5|TRBV6-5
TGTGCCAGCAGTTACTCAGGTGGGGCAGGAAATCAGCCCCAGCATTTT
CASSYSGGAGNQPQHF
>TRBD1|.|TRBJ2-1|TRBV7-9
TGTGCCAGCAGCGCAGGGACAGGGGGAATCCATGAGCAGTTCTTC
CASSAGTGGIHEQFF
>.|.|TRBJ2-2|TRBV28
TGTGCCAGCAGTTTGCTAGACTCCAACACCGGGGAGCTGTTTTTT
CASSLLDSNTGELFF
>.|.|TRBJ2-7|TRBV7-9
TGTGCCAGCAGCACTCACGGGACGGCGTCGGCGGGCGAGCAGTACTTC
CASSTHGTASAGEQYF
>TRBD2|.|TRBJ2-1|TRBV27
TGTGCCAGCAGTTTATCGGGGACTAGTCGCAATGAGCAGTTCTTC
CASSLSGTSRNEQFF
>.|.|TRBJ2-1|TRBV27
TGTACTTCTTCCGGAAACTCCTACAATGAGCAGTTCTTC
CTSSGNSYNEQFF
>.|.|TRBJ2-7|TRBV13
TGTGCCAGCAGCTTAGCGGTAGCAGGGGACTACGAGCAGTACTTC
CASSLAVAGDYEQYF
>.|.|TRBJ2-7|TRBV4-2
TGTGCCAGCAGCCGACGGGTTGAAACCTACGAGCAGTACTTC
CASSRRVETYEQYF
>.|.|TRBJ2-3|TRBV7-3
TGTGCCAGCAGCTTAATGGCCGGAGCAGATACGCAGTATTTT
CASSLMAGADTQYF
>.|.|TRBJ2-2|TRBV4-1
TGCGCCAGCAGCCGGCCGGCCTCTACCGGGGAGCTGTTTTTT
CASSRPASTGELFF
>.|.|TRBJ2-7|TRBV7-6
TGTGCCAGCAGCTTAGAGGGGCACGAGCAGTACTTC
CASSLEGHEQYF
>.|.|TRBJ2-6|TRBV5-4
TGTGCCAGCAGATCGTCAGGGTCCGGGGCCAACGTCCTGACTTTC
CASRSSGSGANVLTF
>.|.|TRBJ2-3|TRBV9
TGTGCCAGCAGCGTCGGTCCGGGGATGACAGATACGCAGTATTTT
CASSVGPGMTDTQYF
>TRBD2|.|TRBJ2-5|TRBV7-2
TGTGCCAGCAGCTTATGGGCGGGAGGGCAAGAGACCCAGTACTTC
CASSLWAGGQETQYF
>.|.|TRBJ1-1|TRBV27
TGTCCATCAGCAGAGGGGGTGGATTCAACTGAAGCTTTCTTT
CPSAEGVDSTEAFF
>.|.|TRBJ1-1|TRBV27
TGTGCCAGCAGCCTGGGAGCGAACACTGAAGCTTTCTTT
CASSLGANTEAFF
>TRBD1|.|TRBJ2-4|TRBV27
TGTGCCAGCAGCCACGGGACAGGGGGCAAAAACATTCAGTACTTC
CASSHGTGGKNIQYF
>TRBD1|once|TRBJ2-5|TRBV6-5
TGTGCCAGCAGTTACGGGCAGGGGGCTGGAGAGACCCAGTACTTC
CASSYGQGAGETQYF
>.|once|TRBJ2-1|TRBV28
TGTGCCAGCAGTTTATCGCTCAGGGTGGATGAGCAGTTCTTC
CASSLSLRVDEQFF